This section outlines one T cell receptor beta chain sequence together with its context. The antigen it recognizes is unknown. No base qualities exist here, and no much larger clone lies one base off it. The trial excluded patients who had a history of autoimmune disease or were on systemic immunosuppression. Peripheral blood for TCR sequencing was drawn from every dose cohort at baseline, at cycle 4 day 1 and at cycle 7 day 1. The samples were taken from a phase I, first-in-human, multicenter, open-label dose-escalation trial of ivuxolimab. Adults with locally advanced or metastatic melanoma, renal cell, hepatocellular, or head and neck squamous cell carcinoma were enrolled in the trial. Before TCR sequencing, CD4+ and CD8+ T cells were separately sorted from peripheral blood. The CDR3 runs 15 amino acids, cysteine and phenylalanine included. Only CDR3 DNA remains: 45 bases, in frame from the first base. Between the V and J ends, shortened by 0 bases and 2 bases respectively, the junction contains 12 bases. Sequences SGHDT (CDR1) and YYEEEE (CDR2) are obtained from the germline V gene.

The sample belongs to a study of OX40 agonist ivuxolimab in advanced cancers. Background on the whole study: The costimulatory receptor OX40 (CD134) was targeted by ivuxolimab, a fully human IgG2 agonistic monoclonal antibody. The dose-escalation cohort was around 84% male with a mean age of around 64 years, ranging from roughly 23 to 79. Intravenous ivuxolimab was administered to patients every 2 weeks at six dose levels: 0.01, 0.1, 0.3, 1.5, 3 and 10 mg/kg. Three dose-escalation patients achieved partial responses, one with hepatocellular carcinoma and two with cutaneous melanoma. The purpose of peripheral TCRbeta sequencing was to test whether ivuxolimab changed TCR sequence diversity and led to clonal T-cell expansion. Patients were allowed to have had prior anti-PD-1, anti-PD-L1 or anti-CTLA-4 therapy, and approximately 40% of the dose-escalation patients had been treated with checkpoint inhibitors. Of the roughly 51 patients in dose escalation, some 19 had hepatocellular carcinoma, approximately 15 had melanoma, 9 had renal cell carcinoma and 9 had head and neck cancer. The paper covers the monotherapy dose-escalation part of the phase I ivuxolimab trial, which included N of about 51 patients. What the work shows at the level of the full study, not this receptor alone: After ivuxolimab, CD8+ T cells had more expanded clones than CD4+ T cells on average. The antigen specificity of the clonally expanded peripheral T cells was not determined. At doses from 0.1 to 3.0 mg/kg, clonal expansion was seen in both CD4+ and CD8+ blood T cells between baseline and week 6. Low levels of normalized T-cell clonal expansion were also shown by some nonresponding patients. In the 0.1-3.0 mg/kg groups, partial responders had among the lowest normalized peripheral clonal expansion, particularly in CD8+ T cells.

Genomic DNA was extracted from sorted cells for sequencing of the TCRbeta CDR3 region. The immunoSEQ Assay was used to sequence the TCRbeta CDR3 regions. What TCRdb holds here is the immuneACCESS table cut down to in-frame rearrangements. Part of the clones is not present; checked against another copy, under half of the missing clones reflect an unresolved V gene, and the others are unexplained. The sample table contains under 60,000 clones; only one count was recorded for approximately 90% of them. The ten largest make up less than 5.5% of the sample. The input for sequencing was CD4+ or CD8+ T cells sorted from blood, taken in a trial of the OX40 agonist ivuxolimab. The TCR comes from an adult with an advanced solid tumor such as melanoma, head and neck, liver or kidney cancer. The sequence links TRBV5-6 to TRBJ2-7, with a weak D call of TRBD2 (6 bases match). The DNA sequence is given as TGTGCCAGCAGCTTGGCGCCTAGCGAGCCCTACGAGCAGTACTTC. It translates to CASSLAPSEPYEQYF.